This is a list of T cell receptor beta chains from one sample in a study of blood T cell repertoires in COVID-19. Using immunoSEQ multiplex PCR, the repertoire was profiled, and TCRdb retains in-frame clones only, with some absent. The repertoire holds roughly 270,000 clones, 65% to 90% seen once, with approximately 5.1% in the top ten. The sample was peripheral blood. These receptors all stem from a man over 45 with active or convalescent COVID-19. Each CDR3 is given with its conserved first and last residue. Fields, in order: D gene, V gene, J gene, clone size, CDR3 length, CDR3 protein, CDR3 DNA. The D gene is left open where the match is weak. Where a row states a size, it is once, few, many or the class of an expanded clone; other rows omit it.

d_call: NA; v_call: TRBV5-1; j_call: TRBJ2-7; clone_size: NA; cdr3_length: 14; cdr3_aa: CASSLASILYEQYF; cdr3_nt: TGCGCCAGCAGCTTGGCAAGCATCCTCTACGAGCAGTACTTC
d_call: NA; v_call: TRBV5-1; j_call: TRBJ1-6; clone_size: NA; cdr3_length: 14; cdr3_aa: CASSFPSDNSPLHF; cdr3_nt: TGCGCCAGCAGCTTCCCCTCAGATAATTCACCCCTCCACTTT
d_call: TRBD1; v_call: TRBV2; j_call: TRBJ1-1; clone_size: NA; cdr3_length: 14; cdr3_aa: CASTVTGGNTEAFF; cdr3_nt: TGTGCCAGCACCGTGACAGGGGGTAACACTGAAGCTTTCTTT
d_call: NA; v_call: TRBV28; j_call: TRBJ1-5; clone_size: NA; cdr3_length: 14; cdr3_aa: CASSLGPSNQPQHF; cdr3_nt: TGTGCCAGCAGCCTAGGTCCCAGCAATCAGCCCCAGCATTTT
d_call: NA; v_call: TRBV20-1; j_call: TRBJ2-7; clone_size: once; cdr3_length: 12; cdr3_aa: CSASLGGGSEYF; cdr3_nt: TGCAGTGCTAGTTTAGGTGGGGGCAGTGAGTACTTC
d_call: TRBD2; v_call: TRBV7-9; j_call: TRBJ2-2; clone_size: once; cdr3_length: 14; cdr3_aa: CASTGGSSTGELFF; cdr3_nt: TGTGCCAGCACTGGCGGGAGCAGCACCGGGGAGCTGTTTTTT
d_call: NA; v_call: TRBV6-4; j_call: TRBJ2-1; clone_size: NA; cdr3_length: 15; cdr3_aa: CASSDGEVSYNEQFF; cdr3_nt: TGTGCCAGCAGTGACGGGGAGGTCTCCTACAATGAGCAGTTCTTC
d_call: NA; v_call: TRBV29-1; j_call: TRBJ2-2; clone_size: NA; cdr3_length: 13; cdr3_aa: CSVDGRNTGELFF; cdr3_nt: TGCAGCGTTGACGGGAGAAACACCGGGGAGCTGTTTTTT
d_call: TRBD1; v_call: TRBV5-3; j_call: TRBJ1-1; clone_size: NA; cdr3_length: 17; cdr3_aa: CARSGDRGSTGNTEAFF; cdr3_nt: TGTGCCAGAAGCGGGGACAGGGGGAGTACCGGGAACACTGAAGCTTTCTTT
d_call: NA; v_call: TRBV9; j_call: TRBJ1-5; clone_size: NA; cdr3_length: 16; cdr3_aa: CASSVGAGLQHQPQHF; cdr3_nt: TGTGCCAGCAGCGTAGGAGCGGGACTTCAACATCAGCCCCAGCATTTT
d_call: TRBD1; v_call: TRBV3-1/TRBV3-2; j_call: TRBJ1-4; clone_size: NA; cdr3_length: 16; cdr3_aa: CASSLRQGRANEKLFF; cdr3_nt: TGTGCCAGCAGCCTTCGACAGGGGCGGGCTAATGAAAAACTGTTTTTT